This T cell receptor (beta chain) was recovered during a study of cytomegalovirus exposure and HLA in healthy donors. Sequenced by immunoSEQ multiplex PCR; TCRdb stores in-frame clones only, minus some. The sample has about 130,000 clones, approximately 91% seen once; the top ten hold approximately 1.5%. The CDR3 has 16 residues. The germline V gene encodes CDR1 SGHNT and CDR2 YYREEE (reference sequence). The J segment lost 4 bases and the V segment lost 0 bases, leaving 6 bases of the junction unmatched. As to this clone: Its antigen is not identified.

Overall study findings and caveats: The study designated some 180 TCR beta chains cytomegalovirus-associated. The dataset shows that most TCR sequences were rare, while some public TCRs occurred in many donors.

The chain recombines TRBV5-4 with TRBJ1-4, with 7 bases that match TRBD1. This TCR came from a young man in good health and CMV-seronegative. The sample was PBMCs. CDR3 region: CASSLERPGGNEKLFF. Written as DNA, the CDR3 is TGTGCCAGCAGCTTGGAAAGGCCAGGGGGTAATGAAAAACTGTTTTTT.